The 5 T cell receptor beta chains listed next were all sequenced from one sample in a study of T cell repertoires in cytomegalovirus infection. No antigen is known for these receptors. TCRdb re-analysed the reads in MiXCR, keeping a single row per CDR3 protein. This table holds 800,000 to 950,000 distinct CDR3 sequences, around a third found once. This specimen consisted of cultured CD8+ T cells from PBMCs, obtained from culture after CMV antigen stimulation. The receptors here all came from a human donor in good health (CMV status not recorded). Some clones in this sample may be carry-over from other donors' samples.

This clonotype was detected many times. This chain joins TRBV7-9 and TRBJ1-2; TRBD1 might be the D (5 bases). V was shortened by 5 bases and J by 7 bases, with 20 bases between the two germline ends. CDR1 is SEHNR, CDR2 FQNEAQ, per germline (reference sequence). The CDR3 runs to 15 residues. Here the CDR3 reads CASSQSGGTRFGYTF. CDR3 nucleotides: TGTGCCAGCAGCCAGAGTGGAGGGACGAGGTTTGGCTACACCTTC.

This chain connects TRBV4-1 to TRBJ2-1, with 10 bases lining up with TRBD2. CDR1 and CDR2 from the germline V gene are MGHRA and YSYEKL. V lost 0 bases and J lost 8; bases outside the gene matches: 7. The CDR3 sequence is 16 residues long. DNA of the CDR3: TGCGCCAGCAGCCAAGAAACAGCGGGGGGGCCCGATGAGCAGTTCTTC. This sequence encodes CASSQETAGGPDEQFF.

The chain joins TRBV7-8 to TRBJ2-7, with 7 positions matching TRBD1. This CDR3 contains 16 residues. With 1 base clipped from V and 0 bases from J, the junction kept 6 bases outside the gene matches. CDR1 is SGHVS, CDR2 FQNEAQ, per germline. The CDR3 protein is CASSLDRQGNSYEQYF. In nucleotides, the CDR3 is TGTGCCAGCAGCTTAGATCGACAGGGAAACTCCTACGAGCAGTACTTC.

The rearrangement links TRBV7-6 to TRBJ2-7, with D unresolved. The length of the CDR3 is 13 residues. Germline V gene lookup returns CDR1 SGHVS and CDR2 FNYEAQ. Written as DNA, the CDR3 is TGTGCCAACAGCTTAGAGTTGACTGGCGAGCAGTACGTC. Translation gives CANSLELTGEQYV.

This clonotype has a handful of counts. The genes are TRBV10-3 and TRBJ1-2; 12 bases map to TRBD1. Germline lookup yields CDR1 ENHRY and CDR2 SYGVKD. The trim removed 7 bases at V and 7 bases at J, leaving 16 bases unmatched. This CDR3 has 17 amino acids. Here the CDR3 reads CAIKTRDRGPQEVGYTF. Written as DNA, the CDR3 is TGTGCCATCAAGACTAGGGACAGGGGGCCCCAGGAGGTTGGCTACACCTTC.